The 5 T cell receptor beta chains in this list originate from one sample, sequenced in a study of T cells in localized non-small cell lung cancer. The data were produced by immunoSEQ multiplex PCR, yet TCRdb's version contains in-frame clones alone and is incomplete. This table holds about 78,000 clones, 84% found once. Sequences were derived from peripheral blood, sampled before any cancer treatment. The source of these receptors is a man aged 35 to 69 with stage I lung adenocarcinoma.

The rearrangement uses TRBV11-2 and TRBJ2-1; 14 bases fit TRBD2. V lost 5 bases, J lost 5 bases, and 8 bases stayed unmatched. The CDR3 runs 17 residues. Germline V gene sequence: CDR1 SGHAT, CDR2 FQNNGV. CDR3 protein: CASSRTSGGTLNNEQFF. The CDR3 bases are TGTGCCAGCAGCAGGACTAGCGGGGGGACGCTTAACAATGAGCAGTTCTTC.

The genes are TRBV10-3 and TRBJ2-1; 8 bases fit TRBD2. V was clipped by 8 bases and J by 8 bases; unmatched bases: 8. Germline-derived CDR1 and CDR2 are ENHRY and SYGVKD. The CDR3 has 13 amino acids. The chain's CDR3 is CAIGGGRNYEQFF. In DNA, the CDR3 is TGTGCCATCGGCGGGGGGCGCAATTATGAGCAGTTCTTC.

DNA of the CDR3: TGTGCCAGCAGCTTAAAGGAGACCCAGTACTTC. This encodes CASSLKETQYF. The rearrangement joins TRBV7-2 to TRBJ2-5; D is unresolved. Germline lookup yields CDR1 SGHTA and CDR2 FQGNSA. The CDR3 runs to 11 residues. V was cut by 2 bases and J by 5 bases, with 3 bases left in between.

The gene calls are TRBV25-1 and TRBJ2-1, with 8 bases lining up with TRBD2. Germline CDR1 reads MGHDK; CDR2 reads SYGVNS. Trimming took 6 bases from V and 4 from J; bases not matched to a gene: 8. There are 15 residues in the CDR3. This chain's CDR3 is CASRISGGSYNEQFF. The CDR3 DNA reads TGTGCCAGCAGGATCAGCGGGGGCTCATACAATGAGCAGTTCTTC.

CDR3 DNA: TGTGCCAGCTCACTACGGGACACCCCCGGGGTCACTGAAGCTTTCTTT. Translating gives CASSLRDTPGVTEAFF. V gene TRBV18 combines with J gene TRBJ1-1, with a possible D match to TRBD1 (6 bases). The ends were cut back, 4 bases at V and 4 bases at J, with 19 bases in the middle. The CDR3 extends over 16 amino acids. Germline V lookup: CDR1 KGHSH, CDR2 LQKENI. Using reference TRBV18 and TRBJ1-1 for the parts outside the CDR3, the full variable domain is NAGVMQNPRHLVRRRGQEARLRCSPMKGHSHVYWYRQLPEEGLKFMVYLQKENIIDESGMPKERFSAEFPKEGPSILRIQQVVRGDSAAYFCASSLRDTPGVTEAFFGQGTRLTVV.